This TCR beta chain was sequenced in a study of shared clonotypes between healthy human individuals. Profiling relied on immunoSEQ multiplex PCR, and the TCRdb table lists in-frame clones only, not all of them. The data show hundreds of thousands of clones, with about 95% seen just once and approximately 0.12% held by the top ten. Terminally differentiated effector memory CD45RA+ cells were excluded by CCR7 positive selection of CD45RO-negative cells. Per germline, CDR1 MDHEN and CDR2 SYDVKM. J lost 7 bases, V lost 3 bases, and 12 bases had no gene match. The CDR3 has 15 amino acids. Sequencing was carried out using naive CD8+ T cells sorted from blood. The TCR was taken from a woman in her 30s in good health. J is TRBJ2-7 and V is TRBV28, with TRBD2 identical over 7 bases. CDR3 bases: TGTGCCAGCAGTTTTCTAATGGGAGGGTTCGGAGAGCAGTACTTC. It specifies CASSFLMGGFGEQYF.